The 15 T cell receptor beta chains below come from one sample, sequenced in a study of blood T cell repertoires in COVID-19. The table came from immunoSEQ multiplex PCR; TCRdb's copy has only in-frame clones and leaves some out. The sample lists approximately 230,000 clones, roughly 80% seen once, with about 10% in the top ten. The specimen sequenced was peripheral blood. These receptors came from a man older than 75 with acute or convalescent COVID-19.

The chain's CDR3 is CASSVHPPGLVVGEQFF. In DNA form, the CDR3 reads TGTGCCAGTAGTGTCCACCCTCCGGGACTAGTGGTTGGTGAGCAGTTCTTC. The chain is built from TRBV19 and TRBJ2-1, with TRBD2 identical over 8 bases. The CDR3 has 17 residues. Germline V lookup: CDR1 LNHDA, CDR2 SQIVND (reference sequence). V gave up 5 bases and J gave up 9 bases; unmatched junction bases: 18.

Remarks on this clone: Other nucleotide sequences from this sample produce the same CDR3. The chain combines TRBV5-1 with TRBJ2-7, with 7 bases matching TRBD1. The CDR3 has 15 amino acids. V was pared by 4 bases and J by 2 bases, with 9 bases of the junction left unmatched. Germline V gene data show CDR1 as SGHRS and CDR2 as YFSETQ. Written as DNA, the CDR3 is TGCGCCAGCAGCCCGAGCCGACAGGGACCCTACGAGCAGTACTTC. Amino acid sequence: CASSPSRQGPYEQYF.

The chain is built from TRBV7-9 and TRBJ1-2; D might be TRBD1 (5 bases). Germline assignment: CDR1 SEHNR and CDR2 FQNEAQ (reference sequence). The ends were cut back, 6 bases at V and 6 bases at J, with 11 bases in the middle. CDR3 length: 12 amino acids. DNA of the CDR3: TGTGCCAGCAGTCGGGACTTCCATGGCTACACCTTC. It specifies CASSRDFHGYTF.

This rearrangement joins TRBV20-1 to TRBJ1-1; 11 positions agree with TRBD1. The CDR3 totals 16 residues. The ends lost 3 bases at V and 11 bases at J; junction bases unmatched: 17. The germline V gene encodes CDR1 DFQATT and CDR2 SNEGSKA (reference sequence). The CDR3 region is CSASEGRGQGAPWAFF. DNA for the CDR3: TGCAGTGCTAGTGAGGGTCGAGGACAGGGGGCCCCGTGGGCTTTCTTT.

This clone was observed a handful of times. J is TRBJ1-1 and V is TRBV11-3; 7 bases agree with TRBD1. V lost 1 base to trimming and J lost 2 bases; unmatched junction nucleotides: 7. Looked up from germline, CDR1 is SGHNT and CDR2 is YENEEA. The CDR3 extends over 16 amino acids. As DNA, the CDR3 is TGTGCCAGCAGCTTAGTTCCGGGACAGCTTAACACTGAAGCTTTCTTT. It specifies CASSLVPGQLNTEAFF.

This sequence joins TRBV27 and TRBJ1-5, with 7 bases matching TRBD1. CDR3 size: 15 residues. In germline, CDR1 is MNHEY, CDR2 SMNVEV (reference sequence). The J segment lost 5 bases and the V segment lost 0 bases, leaving 4 bases of the junction unmatched. This CDR3 is CASSLSGTVYQPQHF. CDR3 coding DNA: TGTGCCAGCAGTTTATCAGGGACAGTCTATCAGCCCCAGCATTTT.

The genes are TRBV6-6 and TRBJ1-6, with 11 bases that match TRBD1. The trim removed 2 bases at V and 9 bases at J, leaving 3 bases unmatched. The germline V gene has CDR1 MNHNY and CDR2 SVGAGI (reference sequence). The CDR3 is 15 residues long. This chain's CDR3 is CASSYPGQGVSPLHF. For the CDR3, the DNA is TGTGCCAGCAGTTACCCGGGACAGGGGGTTTCACCCCTCCACTTT.

This chain joins TRBV10-1 and TRBJ2-6, with 7 bases that match TRBD1. The CDR3 extends over 17 amino acids. Trimming took 4 bases from V and 0 from J; bases not matched to a gene: 6. Germline CDR1 reads WNHNN; CDR2 reads SYGVQD (reference sequence). CDR3: CASSGQGTFSGANVLTF. The CDR3 DNA reads as TGCGCCAGCAGTGGACAGGGAACGTTCTCTGGGGCCAACGTCCTGACTTTC.

The CDR3 spells CASSWANTGELFF. The CDR3 bases are TGTGCCAGCAGTTGGGCTAACACCGGGGAGCTGTTTTTT. This rearrangement joins TRBV7-9 to TRBJ2-2; D call uncertain. The germline CDR1 and CDR2 sequences are SEHNR and FQNEAQ (reference sequence). The CDR3 runs 13 residues. The V gene lost 6 bases and the J gene lost 2 bases, with 7 bases spanning the gap.

The chain combines TRBV28 with TRBJ2-7, with D perhaps TRBD1 (8 bases). This CDR3 is 15 amino acids long. Germline V gene sequence: CDR1 MDHEN, CDR2 SYDVKM. V lost 1 base, J lost 3 bases, and 13 bases lay in between. The CDR3 nucleotides read TGTGCCAGCAGTTTATACAGGGGGGGTAGCTACGAGCAGTACTTC. Amino acids: CASSLYRGGSYEQYF.

This chain joins TRBV6-5 and TRBJ1-6, with D unclear. This CDR3 contains 15 residues. Germline CDR1 MNHEY, CDR2 SVGAGI. The V gene lost 6 bases and the J gene lost 0 bases, with 9 bases spanning the gap. The CDR3 here is CASREESSYNSPLHF. CDR3 nucleotide sequence: TGTGCCAGCAGAGAGGAGAGCTCCTATAATTCACCCCTCCACTTT.

This clone appeared a few times. The chain has TRBV7-9 and TRBJ2-3; perhaps TRBD1 as D (5 bases). Trimming stripped 4 bases from V and 3 bases from J, with 14 bases between. This CDR3 spans 15 amino acids. Looked up from germline, CDR1 is SEHNR and CDR2 is FQNEAQ (reference sequence). The DNA for the CDR3 is TGTGCCAGCAGCTCTAGGGGCCATACGACAGATACGCAGTATTTT. Translated, it gives CASSSRGHTTDTQYF.

The chain has TRBV6-1 and TRBJ2-2, with 14 bases lining up with TRBD2. Germline V gene lookup returns CDR1 MNHNS and CDR2 SASEGT. The V segment lost 4 bases and the J segment 1 base; nucleotides outside the gene matches: 8. This CDR3 spans 19 amino acids. CDR3 in DNA: TGTGCCAGCAGTGGTCCTCCTGGACTAGCGGGAGGGAACACCGGGGAGCTGTTTTTT. This gives the protein CASSGPPGLAGGNTGELFF.

The chain carries TRBV19 and TRBJ1-1, with D maybe TRBD1 (6 bases). Germline CDR1 and CDR2: LNHDA and SQIVND (reference sequence). V was pared by 1 base and J by 1 base, with 16 bases between. This CDR3 has 17 amino acids. The DNA for the CDR3 is TGTGCCAGTAGTATAGGGAGAAGGCAGGGGCCGAACACTGAAGCTTTCTTT. It encodes CASSIGRRQGPNTEAFF. The full variable domain, with the rest looked up from reference TRBV19 and TRBJ1-1, is DGGITQSPKYLFRKEGQNVTLSCEQNLNHDAMYWYRQDPGQGLRLIYYSQIVNDFQKGDIAEGYSVSREKKESFPLTVTSAQKNPTAFYLCASSIGRRQGPNTEAFFGQGTRLTVV.

This clone has more than one count but fewer than ten. The chain recombines TRBV5-1 with TRBJ1-2; possibly TRBD1 for D (5 bases). Between the trimmed V and J ends, which lost 2 bases and 12 bases, there was a span of 8 bases. Germline V gives CDR1 SGHRS, CDR2 YFSETQ. This CDR3 has 10 residues. CDR3 in DNA: TGCGCCAGCAGCTTTAGACAGAACACCTTC. Translating gives CASSFRQNTF.